One and the same sample provided the 27 T cell receptor beta chains below, sequenced in a study of Ad26.COV2.S vaccination and SARS-CoV-2 variants. The table came from immunoSEQ multiplex PCR; TCRdb's copy has only in-frame clones and leaves some out. The data contain 410,000 or so clones, around 92% of them singletons. This sample's treatment: 19 received Ad26.COV2.S at low or high dose, single or two shots; several received placebo; per-sample allocation not given. Material that was analyzed had been drawn on day 63 after the first vaccine or placebo injection. This material consisted of peripheral blood, taken in a trial of Ad26.COV2.S vaccine versus placebo. These receptors were collected from a person between 18 and 65 years old who received the Ad26.COV2.S COVID-19 vaccine or a placebo.

The V gene is TRBV29-1, the J gene TRBJ1-2; TRBD1 aligns across 7 bases. From germline, CDR1 is SQVTM and CDR2 ANQGSEA. The CDR3 totals 15 residues. V dropped 2 bases and J dropped 4; count of bases not matched to a gene: 10. The CDR3 bases are TGCAGCGTTGAACTCCAAGGGGGCCGGGGCTATGGCTACACCTTC. Residues: CSVELQGGRGYGYTF.

The rearrangement joins TRBV30 to TRBJ2-1, with 7 bases aligning to TRBD1. Germline V gene lookup returns CDR1 GTSNPN and CDR2 SVGIG (reference sequence). This CDR3 comprises 13 residues. Trimming at V came to 4 bases and at J to 4 bases, leaving 4 bases not matched to a gene. CDR3 in amino acids: CAWNRGYYNEQFF. DNA for the CDR3: TGTGCCTGGAACAGGGGATATTACAATGAGCAGTTCTTC.

The chain is built from TRBV19 and TRBJ1-2; maybe TRBD1 (5 bases). The CDR3 has 15 residues. Trimming took off 2 bases at V and 3 bases at J, with 13 bases between the two ends. Germline CDR1 and CDR2: LNHDA and SQIVND (reference sequence). This CDR3 reads CASSIRRQRYYGYTF. The DNA of the CDR3 is TGTGCCAGTAGTATAAGAAGACAGCGGTACTATGGCTACACCTTC. Together with reference TRBV19 and TRBJ1-2, the CDR3 gives the full variable domain: DGGITQSPKYLFRKEGQNVTLSCEQNLNHDAMYWYRQDPGQGLRLIYYSQIVNDFQKGDIAEGYSVSREKKESFPLTVTSAQKNPTAFYLCASSIRRQRYYGYTFGSGTRLTVV.

V gene TRBV18 combines with J gene TRBJ2-6; D is perhaps TRBD1 (5 bases). Germline loops: CDR1 KGHSH, CDR2 LQKENI. There are 17 residues in the CDR3. With 1 base removed from V and 0 bases from J, the gap between germline ends came to 10 bases. The CDR3 nucleotides are TGTGCCAGCTCACCACAGACAGCCACCTCTGGGGCCAACGTCCTGACTTTC. Translating gives CASSPQTATSGANVLTF. Full variable domain (missing parts from reference TRBV18 and TRBJ2-6): NAGVMQNPRHLVRRRGQEARLRCSPMKGHSHVYWYRQLPEEGLKFMVYLQKENIIDESGMPKERFSAEFPKEGPSILRIQQVVRGDSAAYFCASSPQTATSGANVLTFGAGSRLTVL.

The genes are TRBV14 and TRBJ2-7; possibly TRBD1 for D (5 bases). Germline V lookup: CDR1 SGHDN, CDR2 FVKESK. This CDR3 region has 17 residues. Trimming took 5 bases from V and 6 from J, leaving 26 bases between them. The CDR3 here is CASSACLRGISWCEQYF. CDR3 sequence (DNA): TGTGCCAGCAGCGCATGCCTAAGGGGAATTTCATGGTGCGAGCAGTACTTC. The whole variable domain, filled in from reference TRBV14 and TRBJ2-7, reads EAGVTQFPSHSVIEKGQTVTLRCDPISGHDNLYWYRRVMGKEIKFLLHFVKESKQDESGMPNNRFLAERTGGTYSTLKVQPAELEDSGVYFCASSACLRGISWCEQYFGPGTRLTVT.

CDR3 sequence reads: CASSLLGAGELFF. The CDR3 coding sequence is TGTGCCAGCAGTTTACTGGGAGCCGGGGAGCTGTTTTTT. This sequence joins TRBV27 and TRBJ2-2, with TRBD2 as a possible D gene (5 bases). V was shortened by 2 bases and J by 6 bases, with 7 bases between the two germline ends. This CDR3 spans 13 amino acids. Germline V gene data show CDR1 as MNHEY and CDR2 as SMNVEV (reference sequence).

The rearrangement links TRBV6-2 or TRBV6-3 to TRBJ1-6; D is unresolved. CDR3 size: 15 residues. Germline V CDR1 and CDR2: MNHEY, SVGEGT. V lost 5 bases, J lost 7 bases, and 15 bases lay in between. The CDR3 reads CASSGVLGVNSPLHF. The CDR3 DNA reads as TGTGCCAGCAGTGGGGTTCTCGGGGTGAATTCACCCCTCCACTTT.

This rearrangement joins TRBV4-3 to TRBJ2-5; possibly TRBD1 for D (5 bases). CDR1 and CDR2 from the germline V gene are LGHNA and YSLEER. The V gene lost 4 bases and the J gene lost 4 bases, with 10 bases spanning the gap. This CDR3 region has 13 residues. CDR3 nucleotide sequence: TGCGCCAGCAGCCTATCAGGGCGAGAGACCCAGTACTTC. Residues: CASSLSGRETQYF.

V usage is TRBV9 and J usage is TRBJ2-5; 9 bases are shared with TRBD2. CDR3 length equals 16 residues. Germline V lookup: CDR1 SGDLS, CDR2 YYNGEE. V trimming: 0 bases; J trimming: 4 bases; junction bases outside the gene matches: 7. The CDR3 bases are TGTGCCAGCAGCGTAGCTCCAGCGGGGGGTATAGAGACCCAGTACTTC. Protein: CASSVAPAGGIETQYF. Drawing the rest from reference TRBV9 and TRBJ2-5, the complete variable domain is DSGVTQTPKHLITATGQRVTLRCSPRSGDLSVYWYQQSLDQGLQFLIQYYNGEERAKGNILERFSAQQFPDLHSELNLSSLELGDSALYFCASSVAPAGGIETQYFGPGTRLLVL.

This chain connects TRBV7-8 to TRBJ1-6; D ambiguous. The germline gives CDR1 SGHVS, CDR2 FQNEAQ. The V gene lost 1 base and the J gene lost 0 bases, with 10 bases spanning the gap. The CDR3 has 17 amino acids. CDR3 sequence: CASSLEGRFSYNSPLHF. Here the CDR3 DNA reads TGTGCCAGCAGCTTAGAGGGCAGGTTCTCCTATAATTCACCCCTCCACTTT.

The CDR3 loop reads CASSLLWDRKETQYF. In DNA, the CDR3 is TGCGCCAGCAGCCTACTATGGGACAGGAAAGAGACCCAGTACTTC. The chain carries TRBV4-3 and TRBJ2-5; TRBD1 matches at 8 bases. Losses at the gene ends were 4 bases for V and 3 bases for J; bases not matched to a gene: 7. Germline assignment: CDR1 LGHNA and CDR2 YSLEER. The CDR3 is made up of 15 amino acids.

The V gene is TRBV27, the J gene TRBJ1-5; 8 nucleotides match TRBD1. The CDR3 is 14 residues long. Germline V gene lookup returns CDR1 MNHEY and CDR2 SMNVEV (reference sequence). V was clipped by 7 bases and J by 4 bases; unmatched bases: 6. DNA for the CDR3: TGTGCCAGCAAATTTCAGGGGGCTAATCAGCCCCAGCATTTT. Its translation is CASKFQGANQPQHF.

The gene calls are TRBV7-2 and TRBJ1-1, with D unresolved. The V end was cut by 5 bases, the J end by 6 bases, with 16 bases between. The CDR3 loop spans 14 amino acids. CDR1 is SGHTA and CDR2 is FQGNSA in the germline V gene. CDR3 nucleotides: TGTGCCAGCAGCCTTCTGGCAGGATGGGCTGAAGCTTTCTTT. Translation: CASSLLAGWAEAFF.

The chain employs TRBV19 and TRBJ1-4, with D uncertain. The CDR3 runs to 18 residues. Trimming shortened V by 4 bases and J by 4 bases, and 22 bases separated the two germline ends. The germline gives CDR1 LNHDA, CDR2 SQIVND (reference sequence). The chain's CDR3 is CASSSPFWRNRNNEKLFF. The CDR3 DNA follows: TGTGCCAGTAGTAGTCCCTTTTGGAGGAATAGGAATAATGAAAAACTGTTTTTT.

This chain links TRBV7-6 with TRBJ1-2; D gene ambiguous. The germline V and J ends were trimmed by 4 bases and 4 bases, with 10 bases remaining between them. The CDR3 has 13 amino acids. CDR1 and CDR2 (germline): SGHVS, FNYEAQ. The CDR3 protein is CASSSQTGYGYTF. In DNA, the CDR3 is TGTGCCAGCAGCTCTCAGACGGGCTATGGCTACACCTTC.

The V gene is TRBV7-9, the J gene TRBJ1-5, with 7 bases fitting TRBD1. The length of the CDR3 is 17 residues. V shed 5 bases and J 3 bases; nucleotides not matched to a gene: 13. Germline loops: CDR1 SEHNR, CDR2 FQNEAQ (reference sequence). In DNA, the CDR3 is TGTGCCAGCAGCCAGACCGCCCCGACAGGGAACAATCAGCCCCAGCATTTT. It translates to CASSQTAPTGNNQPQHF.

V usage is TRBV4-3 and J usage is TRBJ1-4; perhaps TRBD1 as D (5 bases). The CDR3 contains 15 residues. Germline CDR1 and CDR2: LGHNA and YSLEER. Trimming took off 2 bases at V and 8 bases at J, with 15 bases between the two ends. CDR3 sequence: CASSQMGTGQEKLFF. The CDR3 DNA reads TGCGCCAGCAGCCAAATGGGCACGGGGCAAGAAAAACTGTTTTTT.

The chain uses TRBV5-5 and TRBJ1-1; D ambiguous. The germline V and J ends were trimmed by 6 bases and 1 base, with 10 bases remaining between them. The germline V gene encodes CDR1 SGHKS and CDR2 YYEKEE (reference sequence). The CDR3 totals 13 residues. This CDR3 reads CASNEVSNTEAFF. The DNA for the CDR3 is TGTGCCAGCAACGAGGTTTCGAACACTGAAGCTTTCTTT.

CDR3 sequence reads: CASHSGGYGTQYF. The CDR3 bases are TGTGCCAGTCATAGCGGGGGGTACGGGACCCAGTACTTC. The genes are TRBV19 and TRBJ2-5; 10 bases are a match to TRBD2. The length of the CDR3 is 13 residues. J gave up 7 bases and V 8 bases, and 7 bases lay outside the gene matches. Germline V CDR1 and CDR2: LNHDA, SQIVND (reference sequence).

The chain links TRBV18 to TRBJ1-5, with D perhaps TRBD1 (5 bases). Germline CDR1 KGHSH, CDR2 LQKENI. V lost 2 bases and J lost 4, with 9 bases in between. The CDR3 length is 14 residues. The CDR3 DNA reads as TGTGCCAGCTCACCAGGGACCACAAATCAGCCCCAGCATTTT. This codes for CASSPGTTNQPQHF.

This rearrangement joins TRBV18 to TRBJ2-1, with a weak D call TRBD2 (8 bases). This CDR3 comprises 15 residues. Trimming took 4 bases from V and 9 from J, leaving 19 bases between them. Per the germline V gene, CDR1 is KGHSH and CDR2 is LQKENI. This CDR3 reads CASSRLATGWSEQFF. CDR3 nucleotides: TGTGCCAGCTCACGACTAGCGACAGGGTGGAGTGAGCAGTTCTTC.

The chain uses TRBV10-3 and TRBJ1-1, with 7 bases that match TRBD1. The CDR3 is made up of 16 amino acids. V was clipped by 7 bases and J by 6 bases; unmatched bases: 17. The germline gives CDR1 ENHRY, CDR2 SYGVKD. The CDR3 nucleotides read TGTGCCATCACAAGGACAGGTACCGGGGGTGTTGCTGAAGCTTTCTTT. Its protein is CAITRTGTGGVAEAFF.

This clone was counted a few times. The rearrangement links TRBV4-1 to TRBJ2-2; D may be TRBD1 (5 bases). Trimming removed 4 bases at V and 0 bases at J, with 6 bases between. Germline V gene sequence: CDR1 MGHRA, CDR2 YSYEKL. This CDR3 is 14 amino acids long. CDR3 amino acids: CASSRGPNTGELFF. In nucleotides, the CDR3 is TGCGCCAGCAGCCGGGGCCCGAACACCGGGGAGCTGTTTTTT.

The genes are TRBV6-2 or TRBV6-3 and TRBJ1-2; unclear D gene. CDR1 and CDR2 from the germline V gene are MNHEY and SVGEGT. There are 14 residues in the CDR3. The ends were cut back, 0 bases at V and 5 bases at J, with 10 bases in the middle. The CDR3 loop reads CASSYSAASYGYTF. The CDR3 DNA sequence: TGTGCCAGCAGTTACTCGGCAGCCAGTTATGGCTACACCTTC.

The gene calls are TRBV6-5 and TRBJ1-2; D is unresolved. V was clipped by 4 bases and J by 8 bases, with 17 bases between them. Germline loops: CDR1 MNHEY, CDR2 SVGAGI. This CDR3 has 14 residues. CDR3 bases: TGTGCCAGCAGTTTTACTACGGACGGCGTAGGCTACACCTTC. The encoded protein is CASSFTTDGVGYTF.

The table lists this clone with a few counts. The rearrangement links TRBV7-9 to TRBJ2-7; no definite D call. V was clipped by 5 bases and J by 1 base, with 9 bases between them. Germline-derived CDR1 and CDR2 are SEHNR and FQNEAQ (reference sequence). There are 13 residues in the CDR3. The CDR3 loop reads CASSPAISYEQYF. CDR3 DNA sequence: TGTGCCAGCAGCCCCGCCATTTCCTACGAGCAGTACTTC.

Regarding this clone: One junction end disagrees with the germline gene, perhaps due to a read error. The chain links TRBV7-7 to TRBJ2-2; D is unclear. CDR3 length equals 15 residues. Germline assignment: CDR1 SSHAT and CDR2 FNYEAQ (reference sequence). The CDR3 region is CASSRTPSSTGELFF. The CDR3, as DNA: TGTGCTAGCAGCCGGACGCCCAGTTCCACCGGGGAGCTGTTTTTT.